The 23 T cell receptor beta chains listed next were all sequenced from one sample in a study of T-cell reconstitution after alpha-beta-depleted transplantation in children. It was with unique molecular identifiers that the TCRbeta library was prepared. TCRdb reprocessed the PCR reads via MiXCR and lists one record per CDR3 protein. This sample has about 92,000 distinct CDR3 sequences, with 9% to 15% found just once. Source: PBMCs from the stem cell graft donor, taken from the stem cell graft. The receptors here all came from a human donor who donated a stem cell graft to a child with inherited bone marrow failure.

This clonotype was detected many times. The rearrangement uses TRBV27 and TRBJ2-5; weak D call: TRBD2 (7 bases). Germline CDR1 and CDR2: MNHEY and SMNVEV (reference sequence). The CDR3 has 14 amino acids. V dropped 11 bases and J dropped 5 bases, with 21 bases sitting between them. CDR3 residues: CAARGGAQGETQYF. CDR3 DNA: TGTGCCGCCCGTGGGGGGGCTCAAGGGGAGACCCAGTACTTC.

At least ten counts were recorded for this clonotype. V gene TRBV7-9 combines with J gene TRBJ1-3; possible D gene TRBD1, 5 bases. The CDR3 contains 14 residues. Germline V gene lookup returns CDR1 SEHNR and CDR2 FQNEAQ (reference sequence). V was pared by 4 bases and J by 4 bases, with 11 bases between. CDR3 nucleotide sequence: TGTGCCAGCAGCTCCCAGGGATCGGGAAACACCATATATTTT. Translated, it gives CASSSQGSGNTIYF.

This clonotype was found many times. This chain uses TRBV4-2 with TRBJ1-6, with D unresolved. CDR1 is LGHNA and CDR2 is YNFKEQ in the germline V gene. The V end lost 4 bases, the J end lost 10 bases, and 14 bases lay between the germline ends. The length of the CDR3 is 14 residues. The CDR3 DNA reads as TGTGCCAGCAGCCCCGTATCGATGAGCTCACCCCTCCACTTT. It is translated as CASSPVSMSSPLHF.

The table lists this clonotype with many counts. The gene calls are TRBV7-9 and TRBJ2-7, with D unclear. The CDR3 runs 12 residues. The V and J ends lost 2 bases and 3 bases respectively, with 5 bases between them. Germline V CDR1 and CDR2: SEHNR, FQNEAQ (reference sequence). This CDR3 reads CASSLQGYEQYF. Written as DNA, the CDR3 is TGTGCCAGCAGCTTACAAGGCTACGAGCAGTACTTC.

This clonotype occurred many times. The chain employs TRBV5-1 and TRBJ2-3; tentatively, D is TRBD1 (5 bases). Germline CDR1 and CDR2: SGHRS and YFSETQ. There are 17 residues in the CDR3. Trimming took off 4 bases at V and 0 bases at J, with 18 bases between the two ends. This chain's CDR3 is CASSRGPRQTSTDTQYF. The CDR3 region has the DNA TGCGCCAGCAGCAGGGGCCCAAGACAGACTAGCACAGATACGCAGTATTTT.

This clonotype was seen many times. The genes are TRBV24-1 and TRBJ1-2, with TRBD1 as a possible D gene (5 bases). Germline CDR1 is KGHDR and CDR2 is SFDVKD. The V gene lost 3 bases and the J gene lost 4 bases, with 11 bases spanning the gap. CDR3 length: 14 residues. The CDR3, as DNA: TGTGCCACCAGTGATCCGGGACGGAGCTATGGCTACACCTTC. It encodes CATSDPGRSYGYTF.

This chain joins TRBV4-2 and TRBJ1-1; D is possibly TRBD1 (5 bases). The CDR3 covers 13 residues. Germline-derived CDR1 and CDR2 are LGHNA and YNFKEQ. Trimming took 4 bases from V and 13 from J, leaving 19 bases between them. In nucleotides, the CDR3 is TGTGCCAGCAGCCCTGGCAGGGCCGTCGAGGATTTCTTT. It is translated as CASSPGRAVEDFF.

This clonotype was counted once. The chain employs TRBV4-1 and TRBJ2-1, with 15 bases that match TRBD2. There are 16 residues in the CDR3. V was clipped by 4 bases and J by 8 bases; unmatched bases: 6. Per the germline V gene, CDR1 is MGHRA and CDR2 is YSYEKL. Written as DNA, the CDR3 is TGCGCCAGCAGCCTCGGGACTAGCGGGGGGTCCCATGAGCAGTTCTTC. It specifies CASSLGTSGGSHEQFF.

Many counts were recorded for this clonotype. The rearrangement uses TRBV9 and TRBJ1-4; D is ambiguous. The CDR3 spans 15 residues. CDR1 and CDR2 from the germline V gene are SGDLS and YYNGEE. The germline V and J ends were trimmed by 4 bases and 6 bases, with 16 bases remaining between them. Here the CDR3 DNA reads TGTGCCAGCAGCCCCCGGGGAGTCTCGGATGAAAAACTGTTTTTT. Translated: CASSPRGVSDEKLFF.

This clonotype was observed at least ten times. The rearrangement joins TRBV3-1 to TRBJ2-3; 9 bases line up with TRBD2. Germline V lookup: CDR1 LGHDT, CDR2 YNNKEL (reference sequence). The length of the CDR3 is 16 residues. Trimming cost V 4 bases and J 3 bases; bases outside gene matches: 8. The CDR3 loop reads CASSPPGLASTDTQYF. CDR3 sequence (DNA): TGTGCCAGCAGCCCGCCGGGACTAGCTTCGACAGATACGCAGTATTTT.

This clonotype was found many times. The chain is built from TRBV4-2 and TRBJ1-2; TRBD1 is a possible D gene (5 bases). V lost 1 base, J lost 5 bases, and 11 bases lay in between. The CDR3 length is 14 residues. Germline assignment: CDR1 LGHNA and CDR2 YNFKEQ. CDR3 amino acids: CASSQVPPGYGYTF. CDR3 nucleotide sequence: TGTGCCAGCAGCCAAGTGCCCCCAGGGTATGGCTACACCTTC.

This clonotype has at least ten counts. The chain combines TRBV5-1 with TRBJ2-3; 9 nucleotides match TRBD2. Germline V gene sequence: CDR1 SGHRS, CDR2 YFSETQ. The CDR3 spans 14 residues. V gave up 2 bases and J gave up 3 bases; unmatched junction bases: 1. In nucleotides, the CDR3 is TGCGCCAGCAGCTTTAGCGGGAGAACAGATACGCAGTATTTT. Protein sequence: CASSFSGRTDTQYF. Full variable domain (missing parts from reference TRBV5-1 and TRBJ2-3): KAGVTQTPRYLIKTRGQQVTLSCSPISGHRSVSWYQQTPGQGLQFLFEYFSETQRNKGNFPGRFSGRQFSNSRSEMNVSTLELGDSALYLCASSFSGRTDTQYFGPGTRLTVL.

This clonotype was recorded at least ten times. The V gene is TRBV12-3 or TRBV12-4, the J gene TRBJ1-6; 11 nucleotides align to TRBD1. V lost 1 base, J lost 10 bases, and 6 bases stayed unmatched. This CDR3 spans 16 amino acids. CDR3 DNA: TGTGCCAGCAGTTTAGGTTGGACAGGGGGCCGCTCACCCCTCCACTTT. Residues: CASSLGWTGGRSPLHF.

This clonotype was seen repeatedly, ten times or more. The chain combines TRBV10-3 with TRBJ2-1, with TRBD1 identical over 7 bases. Germline CDR1 ENHRY, CDR2 SYGVKD. CDR3 length: 17 amino acids. The trim removed 4 bases at V and 4 bases at J, leaving 13 bases unmatched. The CDR3 DNA follows: TGTGCCATCAGTGGCAGCCGGGACAGAGATGCTTACAATGAGCAGTTCTTC. It yields the protein CAISGSRDRDAYNEQFF.

This clonotype was recorded at least ten times. V and J are TRBV20-1 and TRBJ2-2; D is unresolved. V dropped 8 bases and J dropped 3 bases, with 10 bases sitting between them. Germline loops: CDR1 DFQATT, CDR2 SNEGSKA (reference sequence). CDR3 length: 12 amino acids. CDR3: CSPSMDTGELFF. CDR3 in DNA: TGCAGTCCCAGCATGGACACCGGGGAGCTGTTTTTT.

This clonotype was observed a few times. The J gene is TRBJ2-1, the V gene TRBV10-3, with TRBD2 as a possible D gene (5 bases). Germline lookup yields CDR1 ENHRY and CDR2 SYGVKD. The CDR3 is 12 residues long. The CDR3 loop reads CAIRSGYNEQFF. In DNA form, the CDR3 reads TGTGCGATTCGATCGGGATACAATGAGCAGTTCTTC.

The table lists this clonotype with many counts. This may be a read error: a much more frequent sequence differs by one nucleotide. The rearrangement links TRBV29-1 to TRBJ2-3; D remains ambiguous. This CDR3 comprises 10 residues. Looked up from germline, CDR1 is SQVTM and CDR2 is ANQGSEA. Trimming cost V 4 bases and J 7 bases, with 6 bases left between them. CDR3 region: CSVGSYTQYF. CDR3 sequence (DNA): TGCAGCGTTGGTTCATATACGCAGTATTTT.

This clonotype was seen repeatedly, ten times or more. The gene calls are TRBV5-8 and TRBJ2-1; D unclear. This CDR3 is 13 amino acids long. Germline V CDR1 and CDR2: SGHTS, YDEGEE. V lost 0 bases to trimming and J lost 3 bases, with 4 bases between them. The CDR3 is CASSLGIYNEQFF. In DNA form, the CDR3 reads TGTGCCAGCAGCTTGGGGATCTACAATGAGCAGTTCTTC. Combining the CDR3 with reference TRBV5-8 and TRBJ2-1 gives the whole variable domain EAGVTQSPTHLIKTRGQQATLRCSPISGHTSVYWYQQALGLGLQFLLWYDEGEERNRGNFPPRFSGRQFPNYSSELNVNALELEDSALYLCASSLGIYNEQFFGPGTRLTVL.

This clonotype was observed many times. The chain joins TRBV5-6 to TRBJ2-3, with D possibly matching TRBD1 (5 bases). This CDR3 spans 13 amino acids. Trimming took 1 base from V and 6 from J, leaving 9 bases between them. CDR1 and CDR2 from the germline V gene are SGHDT and YYEEEE. The CDR3 DNA is TGTGCCAGCAGCTTGATGGCAGGGGATACGCAGTATTTT. This codes for CASSLMAGDTQYF.

The sample holds many counts of this clonotype. The chain recombines TRBV12-3 or TRBV12-4 with TRBJ1-5; no firm D call. V lost 2 bases and J lost 1, with 6 bases in between. The CDR3 contains 14 residues. The CDR3 sequence: CASSLWRSNQPQHF. In nucleotides, the CDR3 is TGTGCCAGCAGTTTATGGCGGAGCAATCAGCCCCAGCATTTT.

This clonotype occurred many times. The CDR3 sequence is CASRKGLAALQETQYF. CDR3 DNA: TGTGCCAGCAGGAAGGGGCTAGCGGCTCTCCAAGAGACCCAGTACTTC. The chain uses TRBV2 and TRBJ2-5, with TRBD2 identical over 7 bases. The CDR3 has 16 residues. CDR1 and CDR2 (germline): SNHLY, FYNNEI. V shed 6 bases, J shed 1 base, and the junction held 11 bases outside the gene matches.

This clonotype came up a few times. This chain connects TRBV7-2 to TRBJ1-2; tentative D call: TRBD1 (5 bases). The germline V gene has CDR1 SGHTA and CDR2 FQGNSA. Trimming took off 0 bases at V and 8 bases at J, with 10 bases between the two ends. CDR3 length: 13 amino acids. The DNA for the CDR3 is TGTGCCAGCAGCTTAGCGAGTCGGGACGGCTACACCTTC. This translates into CASSLASRDGYTF.

The J gene is TRBJ1-1, the V gene TRBV4-3; D remains ambiguous. Germline assignment: CDR1 LGHNA and CDR2 YSLEER. V dropped 4 bases and J dropped 0 bases, with 9 bases sitting between them. The CDR3 totals 14 residues. The CDR3 sequence is CASSRNPMNTEAFF. The CDR3, as DNA: TGCGCCAGCAGCCGGAATCCGATGAACACTGAAGCTTTCTTT.